These 9 T cell receptor beta chains were sequenced from one sample in a study of T cells in women clearing cervical HPV infection. Sequenced by immunoSEQ multiplex PCR; TCRdb stores in-frame clones only, minus some. In all, the sample yields tens of thousands of clones. Material for sequencing was blood buffy coat. Receptors originate from a woman aged 18 to 75 with a cervical HPV16 infection that either progressed to CIN3+ or cleared (not recorded which).

In regard to this clone: Sequencing ends 3 residues short of the CDR3 end; the germline J gene provides the rest. The rearrangement joins TRBV4-2 to TRBJ2-1; 15 nucleotides align to TRBD2. V was clipped by 0 bases and J by 5 bases; unmatched bases: 14. CDR3 length: 21 amino acids. Germline V lookup: CDR1 LGHNA, CDR2 YNFKEQ. The covered CDR3 bases are TGTGCCAGCAGCCAAGATAAAGGGACTAGCGGGGGGCAGGGGAGCGACAATGAG. Protein: CASSQDKGTSGGQGSDNE. From start to end, the CDR3 is CASSQDKGTSGGQGSDNEQFF.

About this clone: The CDR3 end is not reached by the read, which stops 3 residues before it; the germline J gene fills it in. The chain joins TRBV12-3 or TRBV12-4 to TRBJ2-7, with a tentative D call TRBD1 (6 bases). This CDR3 is 13 amino acids long. V lost 3 bases and J lost 5, with 11 bases in between. The CDR3 sequence is CASSFGGEDEQYF. The covered CDR3 bases are TGTGCCAGCAGTTTTGGGGGCGAAGACGAG.

About this clone: Read coverage stops 3 residues before the CDR3 terminus; the germline J gene supplies the remainder. The V gene is TRBV20-1, the J gene TRBJ2-7, with a tentative D call TRBD2 (6 bases). Trimming removed 6 bases at V and 3 bases at J, with 15 bases between. The CDR3 runs 13 residues. CDR1 is DFQATT, CDR2 SNEGSKA, per germline (reference sequence). The CDR3 sequence is CSAPGRGNYEQYF. The CDR3 DNA, read in part, is TGCAGTGCCCCAGGCCGCGGGAACTACGAG.

Of note for this clone: The DNA ends 3 residues before the CDR3 does, and the rest of the CDR3 is filled in from the germline J gene. This chain connects TRBV5-6 to TRBJ1-5; possibly TRBD1 for D (5 bases). Germline assignment: CDR1 SGHDT and CDR2 YYEEEE. V lost 0 bases and J lost 3, with 7 bases in between. CDR3 length equals 14 residues. The CDR3 sequence: CASSLGQNNQPQHF. The DNA read from the CDR3 is TGTGCCAGCAGCTTGGGACAGAACAATCAGCCC. Full variable domain (rest looked up from reference TRBV5-6 and TRBJ1-5): DAGVTQSPTHLIKTRGQQVTLRCSPKSGHDTVSWYQQALGQGPQFIFQYYEEEERQRGNFPDRFSGHQFPNYSSELNVNALLLGDSALYLCASSLGQNNQPQHFGDGTRLSIL.

Regarding this clone: The read falls 3 residues short of the CDR3 end, and the missing part is taken from the germline J gene. The chain carries TRBV29-1 and TRBJ2-7; 11 bases are shared with TRBD1. The CDR3 length is 16 residues. CDR1 and CDR2 from the germline V gene are SQVTM and ANQGSEA. V gave up 0 bases and J gave up 6 bases; unmatched junction bases: 10. The CDR3 spells CSVEDLHGTGGGEQYF. The sequenced part of the CDR3 DNA is TGCAGCGTTGAAGATCTTCATGGGACAGGGGGAGGCGAG.

A note on this clone: The observed sequence ends 3 residues before the CDR3 terminus, with the missing tail filled in from the germline J gene. The chain carries TRBV19 and TRBJ2-1; D may be TRBD2 (5 bases). The V gene lost 7 bases and the J gene lost 7 bases, with 23 bases spanning the gap. The CDR3 runs to 16 residues. CDR1 and CDR2 from the germline V gene are LNHDA and SQIVND (reference sequence). The chain's CDR3 is CASTIEGGRTGNEQFF. The covered CDR3 bases are TGTGCCAGTACCATTGAGGGCGGGCGGACGGGGAATGAG.

Comments on this clone: Read data end 3 residues before the CDR3 end; the end is taken from the germline J gene. This chain joins TRBV4-1 and TRBJ2-2; TRBD2 agrees at 13 bases. This CDR3 spans 18 amino acids. Trimming at V came to 3 bases and at J to 9 bases, leaving 13 bases not matched to a gene. The germline V gene encodes CDR1 MGHRA and CDR2 YSYEKL. The CDR3 loop is CASSHRLAGGLLSRELFF. CDR3 DNA, as far as it was read: TGCGCCAGCAGCCATCGACTAGCGGGGGGCCTACTCTCGAGGGAG.

Notes on this clone: The read is 3 residues too short to cover the CDR3 end, so that end is filled in from the germline J gene. The V and J genes are TRBV2 and TRBJ1-2, with TRBD1 matching 10 bases. The CDR3 is 15 residues long. Per germline, CDR1 SNHLY and CDR2 FYNNEI. The DNA read from the CDR3 is TGTGCCAGCGGGTTGGGACAGGGGAATTTTGACATC. This codes for CASGLGQGNFDI. The whole CDR3 sequence reads CASGLGQGNFDIYTF. The complete variable domain, with remaining parts taken from reference TRBV2 and TRBJ1-2, reads EPEVTQTPSHQVTQMGQEVILRCVPISNHLYFYWYRQILGQKVEFLVSFYNNEISEKSEIFDDQFSVERPDGSNFTLKIRSTKLEDSAMYFCASGLGQGNFDIYTFGSGTRLTVV.

Details on this clone: The read finishes 3 residues shy of the CDR3 end, and the germline J gene is used to complete it. This chain connects TRBV2 to TRBJ1-6; a possible D gene is TRBD1 (5 bases). The CDR3 covers 17 residues. Germline lookup yields CDR1 SNHLY and CDR2 FYNNEI. With 6 bases removed from V and 0 bases from J, the gap between germline ends came to 15 bases. The DNA read from the CDR3 is TGTGCCAGCAGATGGGGGGAGGGGAGCTCCTATAATTCACCC. It is translated as CASRWGEGSSYNSP. In full, the CDR3 reads CASRWGEGSSYNSPLHF.